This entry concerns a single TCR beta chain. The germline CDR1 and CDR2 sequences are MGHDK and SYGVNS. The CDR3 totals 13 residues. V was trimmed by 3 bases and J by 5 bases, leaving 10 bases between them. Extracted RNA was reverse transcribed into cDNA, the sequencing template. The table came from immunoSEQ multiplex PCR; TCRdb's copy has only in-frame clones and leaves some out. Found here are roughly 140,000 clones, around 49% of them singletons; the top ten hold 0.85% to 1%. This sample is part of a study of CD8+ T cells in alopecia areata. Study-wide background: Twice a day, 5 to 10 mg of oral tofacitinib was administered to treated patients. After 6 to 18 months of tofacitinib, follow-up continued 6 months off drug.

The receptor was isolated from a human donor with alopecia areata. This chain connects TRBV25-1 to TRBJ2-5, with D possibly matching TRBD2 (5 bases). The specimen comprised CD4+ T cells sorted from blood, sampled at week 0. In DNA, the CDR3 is TGTGCCAGCAGTGAGTCGGGGAAGGAGACCCAGTACTTC. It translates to CASSESGKETQYF.